This is a list of T cell receptor beta chains from one sample in a study of response to subunit inactivated influenza vaccine. TCRdb redid the calling of the RT-PCR reads with MiXCR, one entry per CDR3 protein. In the table there are more than 500,000 distinct CDR3 sequences, around 10% of which are singletons. These same records also appear under a second study, on T cells expressing NK-cell markers.

This material consisted of PBMCs from blood, taken on the day of vaccination. The receptor set was obtained from a man aged 50-59 years who received an inactivated influenza vaccine. Each CDR3 is given with its conserved first and last residue. Fields, in order: clone size, V gene, J gene, D gene, CDR3 DNA, CDR3 protein. A D gene is named only where the DNA matches it firmly. The size field is filled for only some rows; it gives once, few, many or a size class.

clone size: few
V gene: TRBV4-3
J gene: TRBJ1-4
D gene: TRBD1
CDR3 DNA: TGCGCCAGCAGCCGACAGGGGGCTGCTGAAAAACTGTTTTTT
CDR3 protein: CASSRQGAAEKLFF

clone size: -
V gene: TRBV5-1
J gene: TRBJ2-7
D gene: -
CDR3 DNA: TGCGCCAGCAGCTCGCCGGACATCCAAGTGGGAGAGCAGTACTTC
CDR3 protein: CASSSPDIQVGEQYF

clone size: few
V gene: TRBV15
J gene: TRBJ2-3
D gene: TRBD1
CDR3 DNA: TGTGCCACCAGCAGACAAGACAGGGCCGGGGCGGATACGCAGTATTTT
CDR3 protein: CATSRQDRAGADTQYF

clone size: few
V gene: TRBV5-5
J gene: TRBJ2-2
D gene: TRBD1
CDR3 DNA: TGTGCCAGCAGCCTACGACAGGGGCAGCTCGGGGAGCTGTTTTTT
CDR3 protein: CASSLRQGQLGELFF

clone size: few
V gene: TRBV7-6
J gene: TRBJ2-7
D gene: -
CDR3 DNA: TGTGCCAGCAGCTTATCCCGGAACGAGCAGTACTTC
CDR3 protein: CASSLSRNEQYF

clone size: -
V gene: TRBV27
J gene: TRBJ2-1
D gene: TRBD1
CDR3 DNA: TGTGCCAGCAGGACAGGGACAGGCGACTCCTACAATGAGCAGTTCTTC
CDR3 protein: CASRTGTGDSYNEQFF

clone size: few
V gene: TRBV20-1
J gene: TRBJ1-2
D gene: -
CDR3 DNA: TGCAGTGCTAGGACGAGGGTCCCGGGTTATGGCTACACCTTC
CDR3 protein: CSARTRVPGYGYTF

clone size: few
V gene: TRBV19
J gene: TRBJ1-2
D gene: TRBD1
CDR3 DNA: TGTGCCAGTAAAAGGACAGGGGGAAGCGGTGGCTACACCTTC
CDR3 protein: CASKRTGGSGGYTF

clone size: many
V gene: TRBV3-1
J gene: TRBJ2-1
D gene: TRBD2
CDR3 DNA: TGTGCCAGCAGCCAAGCGGGGACTAGCGGGCGGTTGGAGCAGTTCTTC
CDR3 protein: CASSQAGTSGRLEQFF

clone size: few
V gene: TRBV6-2/TRBV6-3
J gene: TRBJ2-3
D gene: -
CDR3 DNA: TGTGCCAGCAGCTCACCAGTGGTTCGCCTAACTACTAGGGATACGCAGTATTTT
CDR3 protein: CASSSPVVRLTTRDTQYF

clone size: -
V gene: TRBV12-3/TRBV12-4
J gene: TRBJ2-5
D gene: -
CDR3 DNA: TGTGCCAGCAGTTTAGAAACGGGTCGAGGAGAGACCCAGTACTTC
CDR3 protein: CASSLETGRGETQYF

clone size: -
V gene: TRBV7-2
J gene: TRBJ2-1
D gene: -
CDR3 DNA: TGTGCCAGCAGTCCAGGGGGCAGCGGGAGATACAATGAGCAGTTCTTC
CDR3 protein: CASSPGGSGRYNEQFF

clone size: few
V gene: TRBV6-2/TRBV6-3
J gene: TRBJ1-5
D gene: TRBD1
CDR3 DNA: TGTGCCAGCAGTTTAGACAGGGAATATCAGCCCCAGCATTTT
CDR3 protein: CASSLDREYQPQHF

clone size: few
V gene: TRBV20-1
J gene: TRBJ2-7
D gene: -
CDR3 DNA: TGCAGTGCTAGAGATGTAAGAGGGACCTACGAGCAGTACTTC
CDR3 protein: CSARDVRGTYEQYF

clone size: few
V gene: TRBV7-8
J gene: TRBJ2-1
D gene: TRBD2
CDR3 DNA: TGTGCCAGCAGCTTAGCGCTTACCGGGACTACGGGGTTTGATGAGCAGTTCTTC
CDR3 protein: CASSLALTGTTGFDEQFF

clone size: few
V gene: TRBV6-2/TRBV6-3
J gene: TRBJ2-6
D gene: -
CDR3 DNA: TGTGCCAGCACTCCGGGGGCTCAATACTCTGGGGCCAACGTCCTGACTTTC
CDR3 protein: CASTPGAQYSGANVLTF

clone size: many
V gene: TRBV10-3
J gene: TRBJ2-2
D gene: -
CDR3 DNA: TGTGCCATCAGGGAGGACGGGAACACCGGGGAGCTGTTTTTT
CDR3 protein: CAIREDGNTGELFF

clone size: many
V gene: TRBV4-3
J gene: TRBJ2-1
D gene: -
CDR3 DNA: TGCGCCAGCAGCCAAGATAGGGGGAGCTTTTATGAGCAGTTCTTC
CDR3 protein: CASSQDRGSFYEQFF

clone size: -
V gene: TRBV5-1
J gene: TRBJ2-7
D gene: TRBD2
CDR3 DNA: TGCGCCAGCAGCTTGGGGACTAGCGGAGGGGGGTACGAGCAGTACTTC
CDR3 protein: CASSLGTSGGGYEQYF

clone size: few
V gene: TRBV30
J gene: TRBJ2-1
D gene: TRBD2
CDR3 DNA: TGTGCCTGGAACCCTAGCGGGATGGGTGAGCAGTTCTTC
CDR3 protein: CAWNPSGMGEQFF

clone size: few
V gene: TRBV7-8
J gene: TRBJ2-1
D gene: TRBD2
CDR3 DNA: TGTGCCAGCAGCTTAGTTTTAGCAGCGGGAGATGGTGAGCAGTTCTTC
CDR3 protein: CASSLVLAAGDGEQFF

clone size: -
V gene: TRBV24-1
J gene: TRBJ2-3
D gene: -
CDR3 DNA: TGTGCCACCAGTGACCCCCTCCTTAGCACAGATACGCAGTATTTT
CDR3 protein: CATSDPLLSTDTQYF

clone size: few
V gene: TRBV6-5
J gene: TRBJ2-7
D gene: -
CDR3 DNA: TGTGCCAGCAGTTACAGCCGTTCCCGCGAGCAGTACTTC
CDR3 protein: CASSYSRSREQYF

clone size: many
V gene: TRBV29-1
J gene: TRBJ2-4
D gene: -
CDR3 DNA: TGCAGCGTTGAATCTGGGGGCCCTGCCAAAAACATTCAGTACTTC
CDR3 protein: CSVESGGPAKNIQYF

clone size: -
V gene: TRBV4-1
J gene: TRBJ2-1
D gene: -
CDR3 DNA: TGCGCCAGCAGCCAACCCCATCAGGATGAGCAGTTCTTC
CDR3 protein: CASSQPHQDEQFF

clone size: few
V gene: TRBV12-3/TRBV12-4
J gene: TRBJ1-4
D gene: TRBD1
CDR3 DNA: TGTGCCAGCAGTTTGGGGACAGGGAATGAAAAACTGTTTTTT
CDR3 protein: CASSLGTGNEKLFF

clone size: many
V gene: TRBV5-1
J gene: TRBJ1-1
D gene: -
CDR3 DNA: TGCGCCAGCAGCGCCTCGGTGCGGGGGAACACTGAAGCTTTCTTT
CDR3 protein: CASSASVRGNTEAFF

clone size: few
V gene: TRBV14
J gene: TRBJ2-3
D gene: -
CDR3 DNA: TGTGCCAGCAATGAGTGGGGCACAGATACGCAGTATTTT
CDR3 protein: CASNEWGTDTQYF

clone size: -
V gene: TRBV6-2/TRBV6-3
J gene: TRBJ2-7
D gene: -
CDR3 DNA: TGTGCCAGCAGTTACTTCAACCGATACGAGCAGTACTTC
CDR3 protein: CASSYFNRYEQYF

clone size: -
V gene: TRBV6-2/TRBV6-3
J gene: TRBJ2-7
D gene: -
CDR3 DNA: TGTGCCAGCAGCCCCAACGAAGTTGTCGAGCAGTACTTC
CDR3 protein: CASSPNEVVEQYF

clone size: -
V gene: TRBV10-2
J gene: TRBJ2-2
D gene: -
CDR3 DNA: TGCGCCAGCAGAGGACACATGAACACCGGGGAGCTGTTTTTT
CDR3 protein: CASRGHMNTGELFF

clone size: -
V gene: TRBV7-2
J gene: TRBJ2-3
D gene: TRBD2
CDR3 DNA: TGTGCCAGCAGCTTAGGTTGGGCTAGCGGAAGCACAGATACGCAGTATTTT
CDR3 protein: CASSLGWASGSTDTQYF

clone size: -
V gene: TRBV3-1
J gene: TRBJ1-2
D gene: -
CDR3 DNA: TGTGCCAGCAGCCAGAGGGAGTATGGCTACACCTTC
CDR3 protein: CASSQREYGYTF

clone size: few
V gene: TRBV29-1
J gene: TRBJ2-3
D gene: TRBD2
CDR3 DNA: TGCAGCGTCCTCCCCACGGGAGGGTTAGTGATGACAGATACGCAGTATTTT
CDR3 protein: CSVLPTGGLVMTDTQYF

clone size: few
V gene: TRBV16
J gene: TRBJ2-7
D gene: -
CDR3 DNA: TGTGCCAGCAGCCAATCGCGGCCGGGCGAGCAGTACTTC
CDR3 protein: CASSQSRPGEQYF

clone size: many
V gene: TRBV5-1
J gene: TRBJ1-5
D gene: -
CDR3 DNA: TGCGCCAGCAGCTCGGGACCGAGCAATCAGCCCCAGCATTTT
CDR3 protein: CASSSGPSNQPQHF

clone size: -
V gene: TRBV3-1
J gene: TRBJ2-1
D gene: -
CDR3 DNA: TGTGCCAGCAGCCAGGATTTGGGCCATGAGCAGTTCTTC
CDR3 protein: CASSQDLGHEQFF

clone size: -
V gene: TRBV3-1
J gene: TRBJ2-1
D gene: -
CDR3 DNA: TGTGCCAGCAGCCCCTCGGGGACCTTGCATGAGCAGTTCTTC
CDR3 protein: CASSPSGTLHEQFF

clone size: -
V gene: TRBV7-8
J gene: TRBJ2-6
D gene: -
CDR3 DNA: TGTGCCAGCAGCTTAGTGGGTCGCAACTCTGGGGCCAACGTCCTGACTTTC
CDR3 protein: CASSLVGRNSGANVLTF

clone size: many
V gene: TRBV12-3/TRBV12-4
J gene: TRBJ1-1
D gene: -
CDR3 DNA: TGTGCCAGCAGTTTAGGGGGGGACATGAACACTGAAGCTTTCTTT
CDR3 protein: CASSLGGDMNTEAFF

clone size: many
V gene: TRBV20-1
J gene: TRBJ1-5
D gene: TRBD1
CDR3 DNA: TGCAGTGCTAACCAGGGGGCAAGTAGCAATCAGCCCCAGCATTTT
CDR3 protein: CSANQGASSNQPQHF

clone size: many
V gene: TRBV2
J gene: TRBJ2-7
D gene: TRBD1
CDR3 DNA: TGTGCCAGCAACGGACAGGCCTACTACGAGCAGTACTTC
CDR3 protein: CASNGQAYYEQYF

clone size: few
V gene: TRBV20-1
J gene: TRBJ1-2
D gene: TRBD1
CDR3 DNA: TGCAGTGCTAGACGAAAGACAGGGGGACCATATGGCTACACCTTC
CDR3 protein: CSARRKTGGPYGYTF

clone size: -
V gene: TRBV5-1
J gene: TRBJ2-2
D gene: -
CDR3 DNA: TGCGCCAGCAGAGGGACGCTGAACACCGGGGAGCTGTTTTTT
CDR3 protein: CASRGTLNTGELFF

clone size: -
V gene: TRBV20-1
J gene: TRBJ1-5
D gene: TRBD1
CDR3 DNA: TGCAGTGCTAGAGATACGGGACAGGGTCAGGTCATCGGCAATCAGCCCCAGCATTTT
CDR3 protein: CSARDTGQGQVIGNQPQHF

clone size: few
V gene: TRBV7-2
J gene: TRBJ1-1
D gene: -
CDR3 DNA: TGTGCCAGCAGCTTAGTAAATGTAGGAGTCGGCACTGAAGCTTTCTTT
CDR3 protein: CASSLVNVGVGTEAFF

clone size: -
V gene: TRBV6-1
J gene: TRBJ2-7
D gene: -
CDR3 DNA: TGTGCCAGCAGTGAAGCAGGGGGCGAGCAGTACTTC
CDR3 protein: CASSEAGGEQYF

clone size: many
V gene: TRBV12-3/TRBV12-4
J gene: TRBJ1-1
D gene: -
CDR3 DNA: TGTGCCAGCAGTCCCGACCTCTGGAGCACTGAAGCTTTCTTT
CDR3 protein: CASSPDLWSTEAFF

clone size: -
V gene: TRBV12-3/TRBV12-4
J gene: TRBJ2-1
D gene: -
CDR3 DNA: TGTGCCAGCCAGGTCTTGGGGTCCTACAATGAGCAGTTCTTC
CDR3 protein: CASQVLGSYNEQFF

clone size: many
V gene: TRBV12-3/TRBV12-4
J gene: TRBJ1-1
D gene: -
CDR3 DNA: TGTGCCAGCAGTCTGCCCGGGACCAACACTGAAGCTTTCTTT
CDR3 protein: CASSLPGTNTEAFF

clone size: -
V gene: TRBV6-5
J gene: TRBJ2-3
D gene: -
CDR3 DNA: TGTGCCAGTCACTGGGGGAATACGCAGTATTTT
CDR3 protein: CASHWGNTQYF

clone size: -
V gene: TRBV6-5
J gene: TRBJ2-1
D gene: -
CDR3 DNA: TGTGCCAGCAGTTACTCGCCGGGGGTTGACAATGAGCAGTTCTTC
CDR3 protein: CASSYSPGVDNEQFF

clone size: few
V gene: TRBV24-1
J gene: TRBJ2-7
D gene: TRBD1
CDR3 DNA: TGTGCCACCAGTGATGACAGGGGACCCACGGGCGAGCAGTACTTC
CDR3 protein: CATSDDRGPTGEQYF

clone size: many
V gene: TRBV20-1
J gene: TRBJ2-2
D gene: TRBD1
CDR3 DNA: TGCAGTGCTAGAGCCCTCAGGGGGCCCGGGGAGCTGTTTTTT
CDR3 protein: CSARALRGPGELFF

clone size: few
V gene: TRBV5-1
J gene: TRBJ2-1
D gene: -
CDR3 DNA: TGCGCCAGCAGCTGGGCGCGACACGGCCCCTACAATGAGCAGTTCTTC
CDR3 protein: CASSWARHGPYNEQFF

clone size: many
V gene: TRBV5-1
J gene: TRBJ2-2
D gene: TRBD1
CDR3 DNA: TGCGCCAGCAGCGACAGGGGCAGGTCCGGGGAGCTGTTTTTT
CDR3 protein: CASSDRGRSGELFF

clone size: many
V gene: TRBV10-3
J gene: TRBJ1-2
D gene: TRBD1
CDR3 DNA: TGTGCCATCAGTCCCGGGACAGGGGGTGGCTACACCTTC
CDR3 protein: CAISPGTGGGYTF

clone size: few
V gene: TRBV7-2
J gene: TRBJ2-3
D gene: TRBD1
CDR3 DNA: TGTGCCAGCAGCTTAGAAAGGGGGCTCGGCACAGATACGCAGTATTTT
CDR3 protein: CASSLERGLGTDTQYF

clone size: few
V gene: TRBV4-1
J gene: TRBJ2-3
D gene: -
CDR3 DNA: TGCGCCAGCAGCCGCCTACTAACCACAGATACGCAGTATTTT
CDR3 protein: CASSRLLTTDTQYF

clone size: -
V gene: TRBV5-5
J gene: TRBJ2-2
D gene: TRBD2
CDR3 DNA: TGTGCCAGCAGCTTGGCTCGAGCGGGGGGGGCGTACACCGGGGAGCTGTTTTTT
CDR3 protein: CASSLARAGGAYTGELFF